This TCR beta chain was obtained from a study of regulatory T cells in long-lasting Graves disease. TCR beta libraries were built with iRepertoire HTBI primers and Arm-PCR of CDR3 regions. TCRdb re-called the multiplex PCR reads through MiXCR, storing one row per CDR3 protein. The table has about 540,000 distinct CDR3 sequences, approximately 12% seen once; the top ten hold roughly a tenth. The time point denotes: newly diagnosed GD, antithyroid drugs for less than 3 months. Following extraction of RNA from PBMCs, that RNA was used to make the TCR library. Investigators report Graves' disease was diagnosed under American Thyroid Association guidelines. There are many counts of this clonotype. The antigen remains unidentified. The study's findings and limits: Limited samples may have lowered accuracy.

Germline loops: CDR1 SQVTM, CDR2 ANQGSEA. The CDR3 runs 13 residues. Trimming pared 5 bases from V and 1 base from J, leaving 11 bases between. Another study also made use of these data, one on T cells in Graves' hyperthyroidism and ophthalmopathy. That source notes: The primer set for the first-round RT-PCR of the TCR CDR3 was HTBI.

The clonotype was recovered from a man younger than 40 with Graves disease. Here the sequenced sample was peripheral blood mononuclear cells (PBMCs), taken at new diagnosis, from a patient treated with antithyroid drugs. The chain carries TRBV29-1 and TRBJ1-1, with D maybe TRBD1 (6 bases). CDR3 loop: CSVRRGPNTEAFF. DNA of the CDR3: TGCAGCGTTCGCAGGGGACCGAACACTGAAGCTTTCTTT.